These T cell receptor beta chains were read from a single sample in a study of Ad26.COV2.S vaccination and SARS-CoV-2 variants. Assay used: immunoSEQ multiplex PCR; TCRdb lists only in-frame clones, some missing. The data show about 350,000 clones, around 88% seen once. Specimen: peripheral blood, collected in a trial of Ad26.COV2.S vaccine versus placebo. These TCRs come from a person between 18 and 59 years old who received the Ad26.COV2.S COVID-19 vaccine or a placebo. Both conserved end residues are part of each CDR3. Each record gives: J gene, V gene, clone size, D gene, CDR3 protein, CDR3 DNA. A D gene is named only where the DNA matches it firmly. Size tells how often a clone was seen (once, few, many) or the class of an expanded clone, and some rows leave it out.

J: TRBJ2-1
V: TRBV11-2
size: .
D: TRBD2
CDR3: CASSFLVAGSVNEQFF
DNA: TGTGCCAGCAGCTTCTTGGTAGCGGGATCGGTCAATGAGCAGTTCTTC

J: TRBJ2-5
V: TRBV5-4
size: .
D: TRBD1
CDR3: CASSLEDRWEETQYF
DNA: TGTGCCAGCAGCTTGGAGGACAGGTGGGAAGAGACCCAGTACTTC

J: TRBJ2-3
V: TRBV5-5
size: .
D: TRBD2
CDR3: CASSPGLAGRTDTQYF
DNA: TGTGCCAGCAGCCCGGGACTAGCGGGGCGCACAGATACGCAGTATTTT

J: TRBJ2-1
V: TRBV30
size: .
D: TRBD2
CDR3: CAWSEGLAGYNEQFF
DNA: TGTGCCTGGAGTGAGGGACTAGCGGGGTACAATGAGCAGTTCTTC

J: TRBJ1-4
V: TRBV20-1
size: .
D: .
CDR3: CRIKVGEKLFF
DNA: TGCAGGATCAAGGTGGGAGAAAAACTGTTTTTT

J: TRBJ2-3
V: TRBV4-1
size: .
D: TRBD1
CDR3: CASSQRGQGADTQYF
DNA: TGCGCCAGCAGCCAGAGGGGACAGGGGGCAGATACGCAGTATTTT

J: TRBJ2-2
V: TRBV9
size: .
D: .
CDR3: CASSVELRTGELFF
DNA: TGTGCCAGCAGCGTAGAGCTGAGGACCGGGGAGCTGTTTTTT

J: TRBJ2-1
V: TRBV7-6
size: .
D: TRBD2
CDR3: CASSSGGPYIDNEQFF
DNA: TGTGCCAGCAGCTCGGGGGGTCCTTATATAGACAATGAGCAGTTCTTC

J: TRBJ2-4
V: TRBV21-1
size: .
D: .
CDR3: CASSKDLGLPLAKNIQYF
DNA: TGTGCCAGCAGCAAAGACTTGGGCCTTCCACTAGCCAAAAACATTCAGTACTTC

J: TRBJ2-2
V: TRBV19
size: .
D: .
CDR3: CASSPQDRNTGELFF
DNA: TGTGCCAGTAGCCCCCAGGACCGAAACACCGGGGAGCTGTTTTTT

J: TRBJ2-2
V: TRBV28
size: once
D: TRBD2
CDR3: CASTGRAWGGNTGELFF
DNA: TGTGCCAGCACCGGGCGAGCCTGGGGGGGTAACACCGGGGAGCTGTTTTTT

J: TRBJ1-1
V: TRBV5-1
size: .
D: .
CDR3: CASSLVQGNTEAFF
DNA: TGCGCCAGCAGCTTAGTACAGGGGAACACTGAAGCTTTCTTT

J: TRBJ2-5
V: TRBV7-9
size: .
D: TRBD1
CDR3: CASSHGQGAVETQYF
DNA: TGTGCCAGCAGCCACGGACAGGGGGCGGTGGAGACCCAGTACTTC

J: TRBJ1-2
V: TRBV9
size: .
D: TRBD1
CDR3: CASSVDEGTGYGYTF
DNA: TGTGCCAGCAGCGTAGACGAGGGGACAGGGTATGGCTACACCTTC

J: TRBJ2-7
V: TRBV3-1/TRBV3-2
size: .
D: TRBD2
CDR3: CASSQSSSGSWEQYF
DNA: TGTGCCAGCAGCCAAAGCTCTAGCGGGAGTTGGGAGCAGTACTTC

J: TRBJ1-2
V: TRBV9
size: once
D: .
CDR3: CASSVGDSGGYTF
DNA: TGTGCCAGCAGCGTAGGCGACAGCGGCGGCTACACCTTC

J: TRBJ2-3
V: TRBV12-5
size: .
D: .
CDR3: CASAEGTDTQYF
DNA: TGTGCTAGTGCCGAGGGCACAGATACGCAGTATTTT

J: TRBJ2-7
V: TRBV27
size: .
D: TRBD1
CDR3: CASSLDRGYEQYF
DNA: TGTGCCAGCAGTTTAGACAGGGGCTACGAGCAGTACTTC

J: TRBJ1-6
V: TRBV7-2
size: .
D: TRBD1
CDR3: CASSFRQGANYNSPLHF
DNA: TGTGCCAGCAGCTTCAGACAGGGGGCCAACTATAATTCACCCCTCCACTTT

J: TRBJ2-2
V: TRBV7-2
size: .
D: .
CDR3: CASTFDRAGTGELFF
DNA: TGTGCCAGCACCTTCGACAGGGCGGGAACCGGGGAGCTGTTTTTT

J: TRBJ1-1
V: TRBV21-1
size: .
D: .
CDR3: CASSQKASPDRGQKGTEAFF
DNA: TGTGCCAGCAGCCAAAAAGCCTCCCCAGACAGGGGGCAGAAGGGCACTGAAGCTTTCTTT

J: TRBJ2-2
V: TRBV29-1
size: .
D: .
CDR3: CSGTDNTGELFF
DNA: TGCAGCGGGACAGATAACACCGGGGAGCTGTTTTTT

J: TRBJ1-5
V: TRBV12-5
size: few
D: TRBD1
CDR3: CASGPYRDRGSIGNQPQHF
DNA: TGTGCTAGTGGTCCTTACCGGGACAGGGGTAGTATTGGCAATCAGCCCCAGCATTTT

J: TRBJ2-7
V: TRBV9
size: .
D: TRBD2
CDR3: CASSVSRESGEQYF
DNA: TGTGCCAGCAGCGTCTCGCGGGAGTCGGGTGAGCAGTACTTC

J: TRBJ1-1
V: TRBV10-3
size: .
D: TRBD1
CDR3: CAISEFALAGQGGMNTEAFF
DNA: TGTGCCATCAGTGAGTTCGCCCTCGCGGGACAGGGGGGCATGAACACTGAAGCTTTCTTT

J: TRBJ1-1
V: TRBV30
size: .
D: .
CDR3: CAWSGEPNTEAFF
DNA: TGTGCCTGGAGTGGGGAACCGAACACTGAAGCTTTCTTT

J: TRBJ1-4
V: TRBV9
size: .
D: .
CDR3: CASSAGFNEKLFF
DNA: TGTGCCAGCAGCGCGGGGTTTAATGAAAAACTGTTTTTT

J: TRBJ1-1
V: TRBV7-2
size: .
D: .
CDR3: CASSSGPQGTEAFF
DNA: TGTGCCAGCAGCAGCGGGCCTCAGGGAACTGAAGCTTTCTTT

J: TRBJ1-1
V: TRBV6-2/TRBV6-3
size: .
D: .
CDR3: CASSYQTRAFF
DNA: TGTGCCAGCAGTTATCAAACGAGGGCTTTCTTT

J: TRBJ1-5
V: TRBV19
size: .
D: .
CDR3: CASIKGQELNQPQHF
DNA: TGTGCCAGTATCAAAGGGCAGGAGCTCAATCAGCCCCAGCATTTT

J: TRBJ1-4
V: TRBV7-9
size: .
D: TRBD1
CDR3: CASSETGTGGTTLFF
DNA: TGTGCCAGCAGTGAAACTGGGACAGGGGGAACCACCTTGTTTTTT

J: TRBJ1-6
V: TRBV4-3
size: once
D: .
CDR3: CASSQARSSYNSPLHF
DNA: TGCGCCAGCAGCCAAGCCAGGAGCTCCTATAATTCACCCCTCCACTTT

J: TRBJ1-3
V: TRBV15
size: .
D: .
CDR3: CATSRGTPGNTIYF
DNA: TGTGCCACCAGCAGAGGCACGCCTGGAAACACCATATATTTT

J: TRBJ2-1
V: TRBV30
size: .
D: .
CDR3: CAWTTEYGGVNEQFF
DNA: TGTGCCTGGACTACAGAGTACGGAGGTGTGAATGAGCAGTTCTTC

J: TRBJ1-2
V: TRBV2
size: .
D: TRBD1
CDR3: CASSEGTGVYGYTF
DNA: TGTGCCAGCAGTGAGGGCACAGGGGTCTATGGCTACACCTTC

J: TRBJ2-1
V: TRBV11-3
size: few
D: TRBD2
CDR3: CASSLYGGSSYNEQFF
DNA: TGTGCCAGCAGCTTATACGGGGGGAGCTCCTACAATGAGCAGTTCTTC

J: TRBJ2-1
V: TRBV4-1
size: few
D: TRBD2
CDR3: CASSQRPGLAGDEQFF
DNA: TGCGCCAGCAGCCAGCGACCGGGACTAGCGGGAGATGAGCAGTTCTTC

J: TRBJ1-5
V: TRBV4-1
size: .
D: TRBD1
CDR3: CASSPRQGNNQPQHF
DNA: TGCGCCAGCAGCCCGCGACAGGGAAACAATCAGCCCCAGCATTTT

J: TRBJ1-2
V: TRBV28
size: .
D: .
CDR3: CASSFQQNYGYTF
DNA: TGTGCCAGCAGTTTCCAGCAGAACTATGGCTACACCTTC

J: TRBJ2-5
V: TRBV2
size: .
D: TRBD2
CDR3: CASRGGLAGGERETQYF
DNA: TGTGCCAGCAGGGGGGGACTAGCGGGAGGGGAACGAGAGACCCAGTACTTC

J: TRBJ2-7
V: TRBV19
size: .
D: TRBD1
CDR3: CASSVTGGYEQYF
DNA: TGTGCCAGTAGTGTGACAGGGGGCTACGAGCAGTACTTC

J: TRBJ1-5
V: TRBV16
size: .
D: .
CDR3: CASSQSGEGNQPQHF
DNA: TGTGCCAGCAGCCAATCCGGCGAAGGCAATCAGCCCCAGCATTTT

J: TRBJ1-2
V: TRBV13
size: once
D: TRBD1
CDR3: CASSFGTDANYGYTF
DNA: TGTGCCAGCAGCTTCGGGACAGATGCTAACTATGGCTACACCTTC

J: TRBJ1-5
V: TRBV19
size: .
D: TRBD1
CDR3: CASSLDRGRNQPQHF
DNA: TGTGCCAGTAGCCTGGACAGGGGACGCAATCAGCCCCAGCATTTT

J: TRBJ2-1
V: TRBV7-2
size: .
D: TRBD2
CDR3: CASSLLAGGYNEQFF
DNA: TGTGCCAGCAGCTTACTAGCGGGGGGGTACAATGAGCAGTTCTTC

J: TRBJ2-3
V: TRBV5-4
size: once
D: .
CDR3: CASSLAGQRHTQYF
DNA: TGTGCCAGCAGCTTGGCAGGGCAACGGCATACGCAGTATTTT

J: TRBJ2-3
V: TRBV2
size: .
D: .
CDR3: CASSVYLDTDTQYF
DNA: TGTGCCAGCAGTGTTTATTTGGACACAGATACGCAGTATTTT

J: TRBJ2-1
V: TRBV5-1
size: once
D: TRBD2
CDR3: CASSLLAGGSYNEQFF
DNA: TGCGCCAGCAGCCTACTAGCGGGGGGTTCCTACAATGAGCAGTTCTTC

J: TRBJ2-7
V: TRBV5-4
size: .
D: .
CDR3: CASSLQGSWNEQYF
DNA: TGTGCCAGCAGCTTACAGGGTTCTTGGAACGAGCAGTACTTC

J: TRBJ2-7
V: TRBV19
size: .
D: TRBD1
CDR3: CASSPGQGAVYEQYF
DNA: TGTGCCAGTAGTCCGGGACAGGGGGCGGTTTACGAGCAGTACTTC

J: TRBJ2-1
V: TRBV7-8
size: .
D: .
CDR3: CASSLGEEQFF
DNA: TGTGCCAGCAGCTTAGGAGAGGAGCAGTTCTTC

J: TRBJ2-6
V: TRBV5-1
size: .
D: .
CDR3: CASSLSGAGASGANVLTF
DNA: TGCGCCAGCAGCTTGTCAGGGGCTGGGGCATCTGGGGCCAACGTCCTGACTTTC

J: TRBJ1-6
V: TRBV30
size: .
D: .
CDR3: CAWSVGDNSPLHF
DNA: TGTGCCTGGAGTGTGGGAGATAATTCACCCCTCCACTTT

J: TRBJ2-2
V: TRBV25-1
size: .
D: .
CDR3: CASSERPGELFF
DNA: TGTGCCAGCAGTGAGCGACCCGGGGAGCTGTTTTTT

J: TRBJ1-1
V: TRBV23-1
size: .
D: TRBD1
CDR3: CASSNTGTGPRNTEAFF
DNA: TGCGCCAGCAGCAACACCGGGACAGGGCCTAGGAACACTGAAGCTTTCTTT

J: TRBJ1-1
V: TRBV12-3/TRBV12-4
size: .
D: .
CDR3: CASSLAWAEAFF
DNA: TGTGCCAGCAGTTTAGCTTGGGCTGAAGCTTTCTTT

J: TRBJ2-1
V: TRBV7-6
size: .
D: TRBD1
CDR3: CASSSHDRGQYNEQFF
DNA: TGTGCCAGCAGCTCCCATGACAGGGGGCAATACAATGAGCAGTTCTTC

J: TRBJ2-1
V: TRBV4-2
size: .
D: TRBD2
CDR3: CASSPAVTDSGANEQFF
DNA: TGTGCCAGCAGCCCAGCGGTTACGGATAGCGGGGCTAATGAGCAGTTCTTC

J: TRBJ2-5
V: TRBV5-1
size: .
D: TRBD2
CDR3: CASSLSGGREETQYF
DNA: TGCGCCAGCAGCTTGAGTGGCGGGAGAGAGGAGACCCAGTACTTC

J: TRBJ1-6
V: TRBV6-1
size: .
D: .
CDR3: CASSEAHPASSYNSPLHF
DNA: TGTGCCAGCAGTGAAGCCCACCCTGCGAGCTCCTATAATTCACCCCTCCACTTT